This is a list of T cell receptor beta chains from one sample in a study of response to subunit inactivated influenza vaccine. TCRdb redid the calling of the RT-PCR reads with MiXCR, one entry per CDR3 protein. The data contain a few hundred thousand distinct CDR3 sequences, 11% to 15% of them singletons. This sample comprised PBMCs from blood, obtained 12 days after vaccination. These receptors were taken from a man aged 50 or older who received an inactivated influenza vaccine. Both conserved end residues are trimmed from each CDR3.

V gene: TRBV5-1; J gene: TRBJ1-2; CDR3 protein: ASSLASGLGYT
V gene: TRBV5-1; J gene: TRBJ2-5; CDR3 protein: ASPPETQY
V gene: TRBV10-3; J gene: TRBJ2-2; CDR3 protein: AISDVAGDNTGELF
V gene: TRBV7-2; J gene: TRBJ2-5; CDR3 protein: ASSLVGTGVETQY
V gene: TRBV4-1; J gene: TRBJ2-3; CDR3 protein: ASSPPRGSTDTQY
V gene: TRBV20-1; J gene: TRBJ1-1; CDR3 protein: SARDGGRNTEAF
V gene: TRBV5-1; J gene: TRBJ1-1; CDR3 protein: ASSRGQGAVEAF
V gene: TRBV29-1; J gene: TRBJ1-1; CDR3 protein: SVRPGHTEAF
V gene: TRBV4-3; J gene: TRBJ2-1; CDR3 protein: ASSQEAGPYNEQF
V gene: TRBV25-1; J gene: TRBJ2-2; CDR3 protein: ASSEAGSGELF
V gene: TRBV7-9; J gene: TRBJ2-1; CDR3 protein: ASSLPREQF
V gene: TRBV28; J gene: TRBJ2-1; CDR3 protein: ASSMTSGRAYERGF
V gene: TRBV6-1; J gene: TRBJ2-5; CDR3 protein: ATKLGGAGRETQY
V gene: TRBV6-2/TRBV6-3; J gene: TRBJ1-4; CDR3 protein: ASSYSFSTNEKLF
V gene: TRBV28; J gene: TRBJ2-3; CDR3 protein: ASSLRGARATDTQY
V gene: TRBV20-1; J gene: TRBJ2-1; CDR3 protein: SAFTGTSGSYNEQF
V gene: TRBV28; J gene: TRBJ2-4; CDR3 protein: ASRGQGLADKNIQY
V gene: TRBV4-3; J gene: TRBJ2-2; CDR3 protein: ASSQDSIGSGELF
V gene: TRBV6-1; J gene: TRBJ1-1; CDR3 protein: ASSAGPRTEAF
V gene: TRBV7-2; J gene: TRBJ1-6; CDR3 protein: ASSLAEGGARALH
V gene: TRBV10-3; J gene: TRBJ2-3; CDR3 protein: AISGQGVRTDTQY
V gene: TRBV7-2; J gene: TRBJ2-4; CDR3 protein: ASSFTSGGPNIQY
V gene: TRBV7-3; J gene: TRBJ2-2; CDR3 protein: ASSLIGPGGELF
V gene: TRBV10-3; J gene: TRBJ2-1; CDR3 protein: AISTGQGRNEQF
V gene: TRBV12-3/TRBV12-4; J gene: TRBJ2-7; CDR3 protein: ASSFFGGGYEQY
V gene: TRBV15; J gene: TRBJ1-1; CDR3 protein: ATSRGTGGTEAF
V gene: TRBV20-1; J gene: TRBJ1-2; CDR3 protein: SARHPGVRGRDGYT
V gene: TRBV20-1; J gene: TRBJ2-1; CDR3 protein: SAKFSKVSSYNEQF
V gene: TRBV6-2/TRBV6-3; J gene: TRBJ1-1; CDR3 protein: ASRYPRDRLNTEAF
V gene: TRBV12-3/TRBV12-4; J gene: TRBJ2-1; CDR3 protein: ASAWTSGYNEQF
V gene: TRBV6-1; J gene: TRBJ2-5; CDR3 protein: ASRTGTARQETQY
V gene: TRBV5-4; J gene: TRBJ2-5; CDR3 protein: ASSQGTSGRYQETQY
V gene: TRBV25-1; J gene: TRBJ2-5; CDR3 protein: ASSFRDRGQETQY
V gene: TRBV10-2; J gene: TRBJ2-1; CDR3 protein: ASSEIIGALSNEQF
V gene: TRBV6-5; J gene: TRBJ2-7; CDR3 protein: ASSYTRQGGDEQY
V gene: TRBV10-3; J gene: TRBJ2-4; CDR3 protein: AISEALQGLGAKNIQY
V gene: TRBV7-2; J gene: TRBJ2-1; CDR3 protein: ASSKFSRGLSYNEQF
V gene: TRBV5-1; J gene: TRBJ2-3; CDR3 protein: ASSLSFQGTSDTQY
V gene: TRBV6-2/TRBV6-3; J gene: TRBJ2-3; CDR3 protein: ASSYETGGQSSTDTQY
V gene: TRBV29-1; J gene: TRBJ2-1; CDR3 protein: SVEVSGNEQF
V gene: TRBV2; J gene: TRBJ2-7; CDR3 protein: ASSESYAEQY
V gene: TRBV5-1; J gene: TRBJ1-6; CDR3 protein: ASSSEGQGDSPLH
V gene: TRBV29-1; J gene: TRBJ1-1; CDR3 protein: SVVVSGTEAF
V gene: TRBV29-1; J gene: TRBJ1-1; CDR3 protein: SVSKSGTVNTEAF
V gene: TRBV21-1; J gene: TRBJ2-1; CDR3 protein: ARLWVAGHYNEQF
V gene: TRBV7-8; J gene: TRBJ2-7; CDR3 protein: ASSSDLGRAFFEQY
V gene: TRBV20-1; J gene: TRBJ2-5; CDR3 protein: SARGMGARETQY
V gene: TRBV7-2; J gene: TRBJ2-1; CDR3 protein: ASSLQGAEQF
V gene: TRBV15; J gene: TRBJ2-1; CDR3 protein: ATSGETGVYQNEQF
V gene: TRBV14; J gene: TRBJ2-7; CDR3 protein: ASSQDRAPHTYEQY
V gene: TRBV9; J gene: TRBJ2-3; CDR3 protein: ASSEDRLADTQY
V gene: TRBV25-1; J gene: TRBJ1-4; CDR3 protein: ASSPQLTNEKLF
V gene: TRBV12-3/TRBV12-4; J gene: TRBJ2-6; CDR3 protein: ASSLPEPSGANVLT
V gene: TRBV12-3/TRBV12-4; J gene: TRBJ2-3; CDR3 protein: ATNQGAADTQY
V gene: TRBV12-3/TRBV12-4; J gene: TRBJ2-2; CDR3 protein: ASSLRGYTGELF
V gene: TRBV14; J gene: TRBJ1-4; CDR3 protein: ASSQHREASGLNEKLF
V gene: TRBV6-2/TRBV6-3; J gene: TRBJ1-6; CDR3 protein: ASSYTGGSPLH
V gene: TRBV20-1; J gene: TRBJ2-2; CDR3 protein: SARDHRRGQTGELF
V gene: TRBV19; J gene: TRBJ2-1; CDR3 protein: ASSNRRVDEQF
V gene: TRBV7-9; J gene: TRBJ2-7; CDR3 protein: ASSLALKDRGHEQY